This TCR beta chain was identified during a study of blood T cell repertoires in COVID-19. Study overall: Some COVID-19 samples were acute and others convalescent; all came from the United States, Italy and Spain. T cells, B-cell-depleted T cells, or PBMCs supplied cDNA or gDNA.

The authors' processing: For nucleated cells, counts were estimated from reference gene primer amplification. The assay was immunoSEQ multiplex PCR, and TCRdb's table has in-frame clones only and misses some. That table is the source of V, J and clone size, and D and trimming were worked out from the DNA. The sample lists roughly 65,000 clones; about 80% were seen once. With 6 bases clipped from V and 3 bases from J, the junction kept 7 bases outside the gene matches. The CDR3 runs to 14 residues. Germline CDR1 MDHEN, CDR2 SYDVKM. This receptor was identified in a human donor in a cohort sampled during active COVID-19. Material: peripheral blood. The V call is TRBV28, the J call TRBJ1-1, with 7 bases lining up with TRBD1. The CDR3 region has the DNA TGTGCCAGCAGCAAAACAGGGGTGGACACTGAAGCTTTCTTT. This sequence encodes CASSKTGVDTEAFF.